The rows below give T cell receptor beta chains drawn from one sample of a study of T cells in Graves' hyperthyroidism and ophthalmopathy. TCRdb re-called the multiplex PCR reads with MiXCR, one entry per CDR3 protein. The sample yields hundreds of thousands of distinct CDR3 sequences, about 15% seen once. Source material: blood. The origin of the receptors is a young woman with Graves' hyperthyroidism that later progressed to Graves' ophthalmopathy. The CDR3 runs from the conserved cysteine through the conserved F or W. D genes are given only for firm matches. Expanded clones are given a class, and other clones once, few, many or no size at all.

few	.	TRBV28	TRBJ2-2	CASSLSPSAGFTGELFF	TGTGCCAGCAGTTTATCCCCCTCCGCGGGTTTTACCGGGGAGCTGTTTTTT
few	TRBD1	TRBV20-1	TRBJ2-7	CSAREPGQGNEQYF	TGCAGTGCTAGGGAACCGGGACAGGGAAACGAGCAGTACTTC
.	TRBD1	TRBV10-3	TRBJ1-1	CAVLLGDRGRDTEAFF	TGTGCCGTCCTCCTGGGGGACAGGGGGCGGGACACTGAAGCTTTCTTT
many	.	TRBV12-5	TRBJ2-1	CASEWVYNEQFF	TGTGCTAGTGAATGGGTGTACAATGAGCAGTTCTTC
many	.	TRBV11-1	TRBJ1-1	CASSFGRAISAFF	TGTGCCAGCAGCTTTGGCCGTGCGATATCGGCTTTCTTT
.	.	TRBV10-3	TRBJ1-5	CATSRAPAGNQPQHF	TGTGCCACCTCGCGGGCACCCGCGGGCAATCAGCCCCAGCATTTT
many	.	TRBV10-3	TRBJ2-7	CAISGSSGEQYF	TGTGCCATCAGTGGCTCGAGCGGCGAGCAGTACTTC
many	.	TRBV24-1	TRBJ1-1	CATRSVMNTEAFF	TGTGCCACCAGGTCCGTCATGAACACTGAAGCTTTCTTT
.	TRBD2	TRBV29-1	TRBJ2-2	CSVLLGGGGGELFF	TGCAGCGTTCTTCTGGGTGGGGGGGGCGGGGAGCTGTTTTTT
many	.	TRBV5-1	TRBJ2-1	CASSTEVGNEQFF	TGCGCCAGCAGCACGGAGGTTGGGAATGAGCAGTTCTTC
few	TRBD1	TRBV28	TRBJ2-7	CASRGGQGSSYEQYF	TGTGCCAGCAGGGGGGGACAGGGGTCCTCCTACGAGCAGTACTTC
many	TRBD1	TRBV2	TRBJ1-5	CASSGGQGSGQPQHF	TGTGCCAGCAGTGGAGGACAGGGTTCGGGTCAGCCCCAGCATTTT
.	.	TRBV20-1	TRBJ2-7	CSASDELPYEQYF	TGCAGTGCTAGCGACGAACTCCCCTACGAGCAGTACTTC
many	.	TRBV18	TRBJ1-1	CASSGVNTEAFF	TGTGCCAGCTCTGGTGTGAACACTGAAGCTTTCTTT
few	.	TRBV4-1	TRBJ2-7	CASSLDSRETSYEQYF	TGCGCCAGCAGCCTAGACTCCCGGGAAACCTCCTACGAGCAGTACTTC
many	.	TRBV6-1	TRBJ1-5	CASSEMDAYQPQHF	TGTGCCAGCAGTGAAATGGACGCCTATCAGCCCCAGCATTTT
many	TRBD2	TRBV6-1	TRBJ2-7	CASSYRTGSSGRALYEQYF	TGTGCCAGCAGTTACAGAACGGGGTCAAGCGGGAGGGCCCTCTACGAGCAGTACTTC
many	.	TRBV12-3/TRBV12-4	TRBJ2-5	CASSVALETQYF	TGTGCCAGCAGTGTAGCACTGGAGACCCAGTACTTC
many	.	TRBV24-1	TRBJ2-7	CATSDSSYEQYF	TGTGCCACCAGTGACTCTTCCTACGAGCAGTACTTC
few	.	TRBV30	TRBJ2-3	CAWSVLGYGTDTQYF	TGTGCCTGGAGTGTACTGGGATACGGCACAGATACGCAGTATTTT
many	TRBD2	TRBV19	TRBJ2-3	CASSTTSGEPTDTQYF	TGTGCCAGTAGTACCACTAGCGGGGAACCCACAGATACGCAGTATTTT
many	.	TRBV29-1	TRBJ2-7	CSVRGRGMAGIYEQYF	TGCAGCGTTCGGGGCAGGGGGATGGCGGGAATCTACGAGCAGTACTTC
many	TRBD2	TRBV11-3	TRBJ2-5	CASSSDRLAGGGETQYF	TGTGCCAGCAGCTCCGACCGACTAGCGGGAGGAGGAGAGACCCAGTACTTC
many	TRBD1	TRBV12-5	TRBJ1-5	CASGLGTGGLSNQPQHF	TGTGCTAGTGGTTTGGGAACAGGGGGCTTGAGCAATCAGCCCCAGCATTTT
many	.	TRBV20-1	TRBJ1-6	CSARDGAEPTNSPLHF	TGCAGTGCTAGAGATGGAGCAGAACCCACTAATTCACCCCTCCACTTT
.	TRBD2	TRBV5-4	TRBJ2-3	CASSPGLTAKDTQYF	TGTGCCAGCAGCCCGGGACTAACGGCAAAAGATACGCAGTATTTT
.	.	TRBV28	TRBJ1-5	CASSPRGGGPNQPQHF	TGTGCCAGCAGTCCCCGGGGGGGGGGACCCAATCAGCCCCAGCATTTT
many	TRBD1	TRBV15	TRBJ1-2	CATSNPGQRGGYTF	TGTGCCACCAGCAACCCGGGACAGAGGGGTGGCTACACCTTC
many	.	TRBV30	TRBJ1-2	CAWRGHAYGYTF	TGTGCCTGGAGGGGACATGCTTATGGCTACACCTTC
many	.	TRBV6-2/TRBV6-3	TRBJ2-1	CASSLSRTGLWVGEQFF	TGTGCCAGCAGTTTATCTAGGACTGGGCTCTGGGTCGGTGAGCAGTTCTTC
many	TRBD2	TRBV20-1	TRBJ2-3	CSARGLAGALDTQYF	TGCAGTGCTAGAGGGCTAGCGGGAGCGTTAGATACGCAGTATTTT
few	TRBD1	TRBV30	TRBJ2-2	CAWRARGTGFFANTGELFF	TGTGCCTGGAGGGCCCGCGGGACAGGATTTTTCGCGAACACCGGGGAGCTGTTTTTT
.	TRBD2	TRBV28	TRBJ2-1	CASSSILAEDYNEQFF	TGTGCCAGCAGTTCAATACTAGCGGAGGACTACAATGAGCAGTTCTTC
many	.	TRBV12-3/TRBV12-4	TRBJ2-7	CASSLTEAYEQYF	TGTGCCAGCAGTCTTACTGAGGCCTACGAGCAGTACTTC
many	TRBD1	TRBV6-1	TRBJ1-4	CASSDPGTGGEKLFF	TGTGCCAGCAGTGACCCCGGGACAGGAGGCGAAAAACTGTTTTTT
many	.	TRBV30	TRBJ2-7	CALPRDNSYEQYF	TGTGCCTTGCCCCGGGACAACTCCTACGAGCAGTACTTC
.	.	TRBV5-6	TRBJ1-1	CASSRTGSGYTEAFF	TGTGCCAGCAGCCGTACAGGAAGTGGGTACACTGAAGCTTTCTTT
few	.	TRBV7-8	TRBJ2-3	CASSSPVMMDTQYF	TGTGCCAGCAGCTCCCCTGTAATGATGGATACGCAGTATTTT
many	.	TRBV14	TRBJ2-5	CASSQADETQYF	TGTGCCAGCAGCCAAGCTGATGAGACCCAGTACTTC
many	.	TRBV12-3/TRBV12-4	TRBJ2-2	CASSLFWGPRTGELFF	TGTGCCAGCAGTTTATTTTGGGGCCCGAGGACCGGGGAGCTGTTTTTT
many	.	TRBV29-1	TRBJ2-4	CSVRTTWSLDIQYF	TGCAGCGTACGAACAACTTGGTCACTTGACATTCAGTACTTC
many	.	TRBV19	TRBJ1-5	CASLQGYSNQPQHF	TGTGCCAGTCTCCAGGGTTATAGCAATCAGCCCCAGCATTTT
few	TRBD2	TRBV27	TRBJ2-2	CASSPPGLAGVTGELFF	TGTGCCAGCAGTCCCCCTGGACTAGCGGGAGTCACCGGGGAGCTGTTTTTT